This T cell receptor beta chain was captured by sequencing in a study of shared clonotypes between healthy human individuals. Broader study findings: In having few donors, the study represented limited genetic and exposure-history diversity.

Roughly 0.3 ug DNA, roughly 30,000 T cell genomes, went into unsorted PBMC replicate PCRs. Ten immunoSEQ deep assay plates served to sequence unsorted PBMC DNA. TCRdb's table, derived via immunoSEQ multiplex PCR, lists solely in-frame clones and lacks some. Among about 490,000 clones, less than 80% were seen once, and the ten largest hold approximately 12%. The CDR3 loop spans 19 amino acids. Per the germline V gene, CDR1 is PRHDT and CDR2 is FYEKMQ (reference sequence). Losses at the gene ends were 4 bases for V and 0 bases for J; bases not matched to a gene: 13. Note on this clone: The antigen remains undetermined.

The genes are TRBV13 and TRBJ1-4, with TRBD1 identical over 8 bases. The receptor comes from a woman aged 40 to 50 in good health. Some clones in this sample may be carry-over from other donors' samples. The specimen sequenced was PBMCs. CDR3 in amino acids: CASSSPQGAEEATNEKLFF. CDR3 DNA sequence: TGTGCCAGCAGCTCCCCGCAGGGGGCTGAAGAAGCAACTAATGAAAAACTGTTTTTT.